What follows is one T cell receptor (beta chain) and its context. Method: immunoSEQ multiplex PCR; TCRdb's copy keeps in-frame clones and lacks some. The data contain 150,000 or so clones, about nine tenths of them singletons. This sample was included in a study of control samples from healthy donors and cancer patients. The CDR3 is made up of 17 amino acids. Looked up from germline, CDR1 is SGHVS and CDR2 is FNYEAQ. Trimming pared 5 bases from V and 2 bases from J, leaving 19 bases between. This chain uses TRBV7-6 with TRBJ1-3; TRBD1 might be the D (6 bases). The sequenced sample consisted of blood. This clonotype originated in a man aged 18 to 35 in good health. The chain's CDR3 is CASSHPGHLGTGNTIYF. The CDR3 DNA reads TGTGCCAGCAGCCACCCGGGACACCTCGGGACTGGAAACACCATATATTTT.